The 28 T cell receptor beta chains listed next were all sequenced from one sample in a study of shared clonotypes between healthy human individuals (dated by TCRdb to 2020 to 2022). Libraries were constructed by the immunoSEQ multiplex PCR assay. Not all clones reach the TCRdb copy of this immuneACCESS table, which keeps in-frame sequences only. Checked studies attribute under half of the gap to unresolved V genes and leave the rest unexplained. Present in this sample are roughly 2,300,000 clones, around 90% of which were seen just once. More than 0.35% of the sample goes to the ten largest clones. Sequences were obtained from naive CD4+ T cells from PBMCs. This sample's cell subset or site label indicates: CD45RA+ positively selected. The receptors here all came from a man aged 18-30 years in good health. Some clones in this sample may be carry-over from other donors' samples.

The chain carries TRBV5-1 and TRBJ2-2, with D possibly being TRBD1 or TRBD2 (5 bases each). V lost 0 bases, J lost 4 bases, and 16 bases lay in between. CDR3 size: 17 residues. Germline CDR1 SGHRS, CDR2 YFSETQ. The CDR3 protein is CASSLVAGTRGTGELFF. CDR3 coding DNA: TGCGCCAGCAGCTTGGTTGCCGGGACCCGGGGCACCGGGGAGCTGTTTTTT.

For this clone: This CDR3 is also generated by other DNA sequences in the sample. The rearrangement uses TRBV6-6 and TRBJ2-7; 12 positions match TRBD2. V was clipped by 8 bases and J by 2 bases; unmatched bases: 1. CDR3 length: 13 amino acids. Looked up from germline, CDR1 is MNHNY and CDR2 is SVGAGI (reference sequence). The CDR3 is CASRTSGAYEQYF. In DNA, the CDR3 is TGTGCCAGCCGGACTAGCGGGGCCTACGAGCAGTACTTC.

This chain uses TRBV21-1 with TRBJ2-7; the D call TRBD1 from the table was never checked on the DNA. TRBV21-1 has pseudogene status. This CDR3 is 16 amino acids long. CDR3 sequence: CASSSWEGQGANEQYF. CDR3 DNA sequence: TGTGCCAGCAGCTCATGGGAGGGTCAGGGGGCAAACGAGCAGTACTTC.

V gene TRBV20-1 combines with J gene TRBJ1-2; 7 nucleotides agree with TRBD1. Germline loops: CDR1 DFQATT, CDR2 SNEGSKA (reference sequence). V shed 5 bases, J shed 5 bases, and the junction held 2 bases outside the gene matches. The CDR3 sequence is 11 residues long. This CDR3 reads CSAQGGYGYTF. In nucleotides, the CDR3 is TGCAGTGCTCAGGGGGGGTATGGCTACACCTTC.

The sample holds a few counts of this clone. The rearrangement links TRBV5-6 to TRBJ1-2; D might be TRBD1 (5 bases). The ends were cut back, 4 bases at V and 8 bases at J, with 12 bases in the middle. From germline, CDR1 is SGHDT and CDR2 YYEEEE. The CDR3 extends over 12 amino acids. CDR3 sequence reads: CASSSREYGYTF. The CDR3 DNA reads TGTGCCAGCAGCAGCAGGGAATACGGCTACACCTTC. Full variable domain (rest looked up from reference TRBV5-6 and TRBJ1-2): DAGVTQSPTHLIKTRGQQVTLRCSPKSGHDTVSWYQQALGQGPQFIFQYYEEEERQRGNFPDRFSGHQFPNYSSELNVNALLLGDSALYLCASSSREYGYTFGSGTRLTVV.

In this sample, this clone turned up once. V usage is TRBV7-2 and J usage is TRBJ2-3, with D unresolved. The CDR3 runs to 16 residues. Trimming stripped 6 bases from V and 0 bases from J, with 16 bases between. The germline V gene encodes CDR1 SGHTA and CDR2 FQGNSA. In nucleotides, the CDR3 is TGTGCCAGCAGAACCGGCGGCGGTCATAGCACAGATACGCAGTATTTT. Protein sequence: CASRTGGGHSTDTQYF.

This chain uses TRBV11-3 with TRBJ2-7; D may be TRBD2 (7 bases). The germline gives CDR1 SGHNT, CDR2 YENEEA. The CDR3 totals 14 residues. V was pared by 7 bases and J by 2 bases, with 15 bases between. CDR3 protein: CASTWVGGAYEQYF. Written as DNA, the CDR3 is TGTGCCAGCACCTGGGTAGGGGGGGCCTACGAGCAGTACTTC.

The chain links TRBV28 to TRBJ1-4; 10 nucleotides align to TRBD1. This CDR3 contains 12 residues. V lost 6 bases and J lost 8; bases outside the gene matches: 0. Germline CDR1 is MDHEN and CDR2 is SYDVKM. The DNA for the CDR3 is TGTGCCAGCAGGGGACAGGGGGAAAAACTGTTTTTT. Its translation: CASRGQGEKLFF.

This chain links TRBV15 with TRBJ1-2; unclear D gene. The V end was cut by 3 bases, the J end by 2 bases, with 16 bases between. CDR3 length: 16 residues. Looked up from germline, CDR1 is LNHNV and CDR2 is YYDKDF (reference sequence). DNA of the CDR3: TGTGCCACCAGCAGCCAAGACGAGGGAGCCAACTATGGCTACACCTTC. It translates to CATSSQDEGANYGYTF.

The V call is TRBV12-5, the J call TRBJ2-2; D unclear. The germline V gene has CDR1 LGHNT and CDR2 FRNRAP. This CDR3 is 17 amino acids long. V lost 5 bases and J lost 0, with 16 bases in between. CDR3 sequence: CASGPSPGLANTGELFF. DNA of the CDR3: TGTGCTAGTGGTCCCAGTCCCGGGCTTGCGAACACCGGGGAGCTGTTTTTT. Together with reference TRBV12-5 and TRBJ2-2, the CDR3 gives the full variable domain: DARVTQTPRHKVTEMGQEVTMRCQPILGHNTVFWYRQTMMQGLELLAYFRNRAPLDDSGMPKDRFSAEMPDATLATLKIQPSEPRDSAVYFCASGPSPGLANTGELFFGEGSRLTVL.

Details on this clone: Other nucleotide sequences from this sample produce the same CDR3. V gene TRBV9 combines with J gene TRBJ2-7; 9 bases align to TRBD1. CDR1 is SGDLS, CDR2 YYNGEE, per germline. The junction had 7 bases not matched to a gene; V was cut back by 0 bases and J by 6 bases. The CDR3 covers 15 residues. The CDR3 region has the DNA TGTGCCAGCAGCGTAGAGGGGACAGGGTTTGGCGAGCAGTACTTC. It codes for CASSVEGTGFGEQYF.

Regarding this clone: This sample also contains other DNA sequences that code for the same CDR3. V gene TRBV29-1 combines with J gene TRBJ2-3, with D possibly being TRBD1 or TRBD2 (6 bases each). Trimming stripped 4 bases from V and 3 bases from J, with 8 bases between. The CDR3 is made up of 12 amino acids. Germline V lookup: CDR1 SQVTM, CDR2 ANQGSEA. The CDR3 protein is CSVGGGTDTQYF. Written as DNA, the CDR3 is TGCAGCGTTGGAGGGGGGACAGATACGCAGTATTTT.

This clone was seen just once. Additional DNA sequences in this sample encode the identical CDR3. CDR3 in DNA: TGTGCCAGCAGCGTAGTTGATAGTCAGGAGACCCAGTACTTC. This translates into CASSVVDSQETQYF. V gene TRBV9 combines with J gene TRBJ2-5; D call uncertain. The germline gives CDR1 SGDLS, CDR2 YYNGEE. With 0 bases removed from V and 5 bases from J, the gap between germline ends came to 11 bases. CDR3 length: 14 residues.

The chain uses TRBV11-2 and TRBJ1-2; TRBD1 is a possible D gene (6 bases). CDR3 length equals 14 residues. Germline V CDR1 and CDR2: SGHAT, FQNNGV. Trimming removed 1 base from V and 4 bases from J, with 10 bases in between. The CDR3 loop is CASSLGGRGYGYTF. CDR3 DNA sequence: TGTGCCAGCAGCTTAGGGGGGCGCGGCTATGGCTACACCTTC.

The chain uses TRBV7-7 and TRBJ2-3; 11 nucleotides agree with TRBD1. Germline assignment: CDR1 SSHAT and CDR2 FNYEAQ (reference sequence). The CDR3 runs 16 residues. The ends lost 5 bases at V and 3 bases at J; junction bases unmatched: 7. The CDR3 sequence is CASSPRTGGSTDTQYF. The CDR3 DNA sequence: TGTGCCAGCAGCCCTCGGACAGGGGGCTCAACAGATACGCAGTATTTT.

This clone was seen a few times. The chain has TRBV5-1 and TRBJ1-1, with D perhaps matching TRBD1 (5 bases). CDR3 length: 13 amino acids. Per germline, CDR1 SGHRS and CDR2 YFSETQ. V was clipped by 3 bases and J by 7 bases, with 13 bases between them. The CDR3 nucleotides are TGCGCCAGCAGCTCCATACCGAGGGGTGAAGCTTTCTTT. Its protein is CASSSIPRGEAFF.

The CDR3 sequence is CASSPAGSGKYNEQFF. The CDR3 region has the DNA TGTGCCAGCAGTCCTGCGGGTAGCGGGAAGTACAATGAGCAGTTCTTC. The chain couples TRBV28 to TRBJ2-1; 8 nucleotides align to TRBD2. Germline trimming cut 5 bases from V and 4 bases from J; bases unmatched to any gene: 10. Germline CDR1 reads MDHEN; CDR2 reads SYDVKM. The CDR3 covers 16 residues.

This clone appeared once. This chain links TRBV25-1 with TRBJ2-2; weak D call: TRBD1 (6 bases). V shed 7 bases and J shed 10 bases, with 16 bases lying between them. The CDR3 spans 13 residues. Germline V gives CDR1 MGHDK, CDR2 SYGVNS. The CDR3 region has the DNA TGTGCCAGCATGAGCAGGGGTGCCCAGGAGCTGTTTTTT. Translating gives CASMSRGAQELFF.

The chain uses TRBV9 and TRBJ2-7, with D unresolved. CDR3 length: 14 residues. The germline gives CDR1 SGDLS, CDR2 YYNGEE. The V and J ends lost 0 bases and 5 bases respectively, with 12 bases between them. For the CDR3, the DNA is TGTGCCAGCAGCGTAGGTGTTAGCTTGGACGAGCAGTACTTC. This sequence encodes CASSVGVSLDEQYF.

This clone was detected only once. DNA of the CDR3: TGTGCCAGCTCACCAACCGGGACAGGTGACGGGGAGCTGTTTTTT. Amino acids: CASSPTGTGDGELFF. The V and J genes are TRBV18 and TRBJ2-2, with 8 bases aligning to TRBD1. Trimming removed 2 bases from V and 7 bases from J; junction bases left unmatched: 6. The CDR3 is 15 residues long. In germline, CDR1 is KGHSH, CDR2 LQKENI.

CDR3 residues: CASSFLPGLAGGEGDTQYF. CDR3 bases: TGTGCCAGCAGCTTTCTACCGGGACTAGCGGGAGGAGAGGGAGATACGCAGTATTTT. The chain carries TRBV7-9 and TRBJ2-3; 15 bases align to TRBD2. CDR1 and CDR2 (germline): SEHNR, FQNEAQ (reference sequence). The CDR3 is 19 amino acids. V shed 3 bases, J shed 5 bases, and the junction held 12 bases outside the gene matches.

The chain links TRBV11-1 to TRBJ2-7; 12 positions agree with TRBD1. CDR3 size: 16 residues. CDR1 and CDR2 from the germline V gene are SGHAT and FQDESV (reference sequence). V lost 3 bases and J lost 7; bases outside the gene matches: 10. CDR3 DNA: TGTGCCAGCAGCTTCCCACCGGGACAGGGGGCACGGGAGCAGTACTTC. The encoded protein is CASSFPPGQGAREQYF.

The chain joins TRBV2 to TRBJ1-3, with D uncertain. The length of the CDR3 is 11 residues. The germline V and J ends were trimmed by 4 bases and 6 bases, with 4 bases remaining between them. Germline-derived CDR1 and CDR2 are SNHLY and FYNNEI. The CDR3 DNA reads TGTGCCAGCAGTGTAGAAAACACCATATATTTT. Protein: CASSVENTIYF.

This rearrangement joins TRBV18 to TRBJ1-2; tentatively, D is TRBD1 (6 bases). The V gene lost 2 bases and the J gene lost 8 bases, with 15 bases spanning the gap. The CDR3 is 14 residues long. Germline-derived CDR1 and CDR2 are KGHSH and LQKENI. As DNA, the CDR3 is TGTGCCAGCTCACCAAGACAGGATATGGGCGGCTACACCTTC. Its protein is CASSPRQDMGGYTF.

This chain uses TRBV5-6 with TRBJ2-3; the D gene is possibly TRBD1 (5 bases). The length of the CDR3 is 16 residues. Germline V gives CDR1 SGHDT, CDR2 YYEEEE. V was cut by 2 bases and J by 0 bases, with 13 bases left in between. In DNA form, the CDR3 reads TGTGCCAGCAGCTTTACACCAGGGTTAAGCACAGATACGCAGTATTTT. Its translation is CASSFTPGLSTDTQYF.

The chain is built from TRBV5-4 and TRBJ1-1, with D possibly TRBD1 on 5 matching bases. The CDR3 has 14 residues. In germline, CDR1 is SGHNT, CDR2 YYREEE (reference sequence). The V and J ends lost 4 bases and 6 bases respectively, with 16 bases between them. Here the CDR3 reads CASSGGPRGAEAFF. The CDR3, as DNA: TGTGCCAGCAGCGGGGGTCCGAGGGGCGCTGAAGCTTTCTTT.

The chain employs TRBV6-6 and TRBJ1-1; D call uncertain. The CDR3 is 13 residues long. From germline, CDR1 is MNHNY and CDR2 SVGAGI (reference sequence). V lost 7 bases and J lost 4, with 13 bases in between. The CDR3: CASNPLPGTEAFF. The CDR3 DNA is TGTGCCAGCAACCCCCTCCCAGGCACTGAAGCTTTCTTT.

In the case of this clone: Other nucleotide sequences in the sample specify the same CDR3. V gene TRBV4-2 combines with J gene TRBJ2-1, with 10 nucleotides matching TRBD2. Germline CDR1 and CDR2: LGHNA and YNFKEQ. The CDR3 runs to 15 residues. V gave up 4 bases and J gave up 3 bases; unmatched junction bases: 3. CDR3 amino acids: CASSRGLADYNEQFF. DNA for the CDR3: TGTGCCAGCAGCCGAGGACTAGCGGACTACAATGAGCAGTTCTTC.